One and the same sample provided the 22 T cell receptor beta chains below, sequenced in a study of blood T cell repertoires in COVID-19. This table comes from immunoSEQ multiplex PCR, and its TCRdb copy is limited to in-frame clones, with some not included. This sample yields about 93,000 clones, of which around 88% are seen a single time; roughly a sixth belongs to the top ten. Sequencing was carried out using peripheral blood. The receptors were sampled from a woman older than 75 with acute or convalescent COVID-19.

The chain combines TRBV11-2 with TRBJ1-3; D is undetermined. V shed 3 bases and J shed 0 bases, with 9 bases lying between them. Germline V CDR1 and CDR2: SGHAT, FQNNGV. The CDR3 sequence is 15 residues long. The CDR3 DNA follows: TGTGCCAGCAGCTTGTCCGATAGCTCTGGAAACACCATATATTTT. Translated, it gives CASSLSDSSGNTIYF. Full variable domain (outside the CDR3, taken from reference TRBV11-2 and TRBJ1-3): EAGVAQSPRYKIIEKRQSVAFWCNPISGHATLYWYQQILGQGPKLLIQFQNNGVVDDSQLPKDRFSAERLKGVDSTLKIQPAKLEDSAVYLCASSLSDSSGNTIYFGEGSWLTVV.

This clone has only one observation. The V call is TRBV19, the J call TRBJ2-7; a possible D gene is TRBD1 (6 bases). This CDR3 spans 15 amino acids. V lost 1 base and J lost 2, with 12 bases in between. Per the germline V gene, CDR1 is LNHDA and CDR2 is SQIVND (reference sequence). Written as DNA, the CDR3 is TGTGCCAGTAGTATAGGTGAAGGACAGACCTACGAGCAGTACTTC. Translated: CASSIGEGQTYEQYF.

This chain joins TRBV25-1 and TRBJ1-6; D is unresolved. The germline CDR1 and CDR2 sequences are MGHDK and SYGVNS. V was trimmed by 2 bases and J by 8 bases, leaving 7 bases between them. The CDR3 loop spans 13 amino acids. The CDR3 nucleotides are TGTGCCAGCAGTGAACTCAGTGATTCACCCCTCCACTTT. This codes for CASSELSDSPLHF.

The chain uses TRBV19 and TRBJ1-5; D might be TRBD1 (5 bases). The CDR3 totals 13 residues. From germline, CDR1 is LNHDA and CDR2 SQIVND (reference sequence). V lost 1 base, J lost 5 bases, and 6 bases lay in between. CDR3 sequence (DNA): TGTGCCAGTAGTATAGGGGGGGATCAGCCCCAGCATTTT. Translated: CASSIGGDQPQHF. The full variable domain, in which reference TRBV19 and TRBJ1-5 provide the parts outside the CDR3, is DGGITQSPKYLFRKEGQNVTLSCEQNLNHDAMYWYRQDPGQGLRLIYYSQIVNDFQKGDIAEGYSVSREKKESFPLTVTSAQKNPTAFYLCASSIGGDQPQHFGDGTRLSIL.

The chain uses TRBV6-5 and TRBJ2-5, with D perhaps TRBD1 (6 bases). Trimming shortened V by 6 bases and J by 6 bases, and 14 bases separated the two germline ends. CDR3 length: 13 amino acids. Germline CDR1 MNHEY, CDR2 SVGAGI. The CDR3 region has the DNA TGTGCCAGCAGACCGACAGGAGAGAAGACCCAGTACTTC. The encoded protein is CASRPTGEKTQYF.

V is TRBV5-1 and J is TRBJ2-5, with D maybe TRBD1 (7 bases). Trimming cost V 4 bases and J 3 bases, with 13 bases left between them. Germline CDR1 SGHRS, CDR2 YFSETQ. The CDR3 length is 14 residues. The CDR3 DNA follows: TGCGCCAGCAGCCCCAGGGGGGCGAAAGAGACCCAGTACTTC. This encodes CASSPRGAKETQYF.

This chain links TRBV7-8 with TRBJ1-4, with 8 bases aligning to TRBD1. The junction had 11 bases not matched to a gene; V was cut back by 2 bases and J by 6 bases. The V gene's germline CDR1 is SGHVS and CDR2 FQNEAQ. CDR3 length equals 17 residues. CDR3 sequence: CASSLPRTGRSDEKLFF. DNA for the CDR3: TGTGCCAGCAGCTTACCGCGGACAGGGCGAAGTGATGAAAAACTGTTTTTT.

The J gene is TRBJ2-3, the V gene TRBV2; the match to TRBD1 covers 7 bases. Unmatched junction bases numbered 7, after V lost 5 bases and J lost 2 bases. There are 15 residues in the CDR3. Germline-derived CDR1 and CDR2 are SNHLY and FYNNEI. The CDR3 nucleotides are TGTGCCAGCAGTACCGACAGGGACCACACAGATACGCAGTATTTT. It encodes CASSTDRDHTDTQYF.

J is TRBJ2-2 and V is TRBV24-1; TRBD1 agrees at 7 bases. The CDR3 runs to 18 residues. V dropped 4 bases and J dropped 2; count of bases not matched to a gene: 12. Per germline, CDR1 KGHDR and CDR2 SFDVKD. CDR3 bases: TGTGCCACCAGTGACCCCCCGAGGGGGCGCCTCAACACCGGGGAGCTGTTTTTT. As protein: CATSDPPRGRLNTGELFF.

J is TRBJ1-4 and V is TRBV2; 8 bases fit TRBD1. Germline trimming cut 7 bases from V and 6 bases from J; bases unmatched to any gene: 10. From germline, CDR1 is SNHLY and CDR2 FYNNEI. The CDR3 loop spans 15 amino acids. CDR3 protein: CASNPAGGSYEKLFF. In DNA form, the CDR3 reads TGTGCCAGCAATCCAGCAGGGGGCTCTTATGAAAAACTGTTTTTT.

The chain couples TRBV10-3 to TRBJ2-3; 14 bases agree with TRBD2. The V gene end was trimmed by 11 bases and the J gene end by 1 base; junction bases not matched to a gene: 11. Germline CDR1 ENHRY, CDR2 SYGVKD. The CDR3 extends over 17 amino acids. The CDR3 DNA reads TGTGCCGCACAGACTAGCGGGGGGGGCCTTGGCACAGATACGCAGTATTTT. This codes for CAAQTSGGGLGTDTQYF.

The J gene is TRBJ1-5, the V gene TRBV2; a weak D match, TRBD1 (5 bases). Germline CDR1 and CDR2: SNHLY and FYNNEI. The V end lost 3 bases, the J end lost 1 base, and 13 bases lay between the germline ends. The CDR3 is 16 amino acids. The CDR3 spells CASSDRGLGSNQPQHF. Here the CDR3 DNA reads TGTGCCAGCAGTGATAGGGGCCTGGGGAGCAATCAGCCCCAGCATTTT.

The chain uses TRBV28 and TRBJ2-2; 7 bases align to TRBD1. The ends lost 5 bases at V and 2 bases at J; junction bases unmatched: 5. Germline assignment: CDR1 MDHEN and CDR2 SYDVKM. The CDR3 length is 15 residues. CDR3 sequence reads: CASSVRDRNTGELFF. The CDR3 nucleotides read TGTGCCAGCAGTGTCCGGGACAGAAACACCGGGGAGCTGTTTTTT.

The table lists this clone with a few counts. V gene TRBV20-1 combines with J gene TRBJ2-7; tentative D call: TRBD1 (5 bases). In germline, CDR1 is DFQATT, CDR2 SNEGSKA (reference sequence). The CDR3 covers 14 residues. V lost 3 bases and J lost 3, with 15 bases in between. The CDR3 is CSASQSSGIYEQYF. The CDR3 region has the DNA TGCAGTGCTAGTCAATCCTCAGGGATCTACGAGCAGTACTTC.

V usage is TRBV9 and J usage is TRBJ1-2; 7 bases are shared with TRBD1. CDR1 is SGDLS and CDR2 is YYNGEE in the germline V gene. The CDR3 has 13 residues. The V and J ends lost 0 bases and 7 bases, in that order; junction bases with no gene match: 3. CDR3 sequence: CASSVGAGGGYTF. Written as DNA, the CDR3 is TGTGCCAGCAGCGTAGGGGCAGGGGGTGGCTACACCTTC.

The chain uses TRBV5-1 and TRBJ2-5, with a possible D match to TRBD1 (5 bases). This CDR3 has 14 amino acids. Trimming took 1 base from V and 5 from J, leaving 12 bases between them. Looked up from germline, CDR1 is SGHRS and CDR2 is YFSETQ. The CDR3: CASSLKGQGETQYF. The CDR3 nucleotides read TGCGCCAGCAGCTTGAAGGGTCAGGGTGAGACCCAGTACTTC.

In nucleotides, the CDR3 is TGTGCCAGCAGCACACCTAGCGGGGGGGCAGATACGCAGTATTTT. This encodes CASSTPSGGADTQYF. This chain joins TRBV5-4 and TRBJ2-3, with 12 nucleotides matching TRBD2. With V trimmed by 4 bases and J by 4 bases, 4 bases remained unmatched. The CDR3 consists of 15 residues. Germline V CDR1 and CDR2: SGHNT, YYREEE (reference sequence).

The chain combines TRBV7-9 with TRBJ1-2; D may be TRBD1 (6 bases). Trimming left V 5 bases short and J 4 bases short, with 23 bases between. The V gene's germline CDR1 is SEHNR and CDR2 FQNEAQ (reference sequence). The CDR3 sequence is 17 residues long. As DNA, the CDR3 is TGTGCCAGCAGCCCCAATCCGCCCCAGGGGATGGGCTATGGCTACACCTTC. It is translated as CASSPNPPQGMGYGYTF. Supplemented by reference TRBV7-9 and TRBJ1-2, the full variable domain reads DTGVSQNPRHKITKRGQNVTFRCDPISEHNRLYWYRQTLGQGPEFLTYFQNEAQLEKSRLLSDRFSAERPKGSFSTLEIQRTEQGDSAMYLCASSPNPPQGMGYGYTFGSGTRLTVV.

V is TRBV3-1 (or the pseudogene TRBV3-2) and J is TRBJ1-2; no reliable D call. V dropped 3 bases and J dropped 2 bases, with 13 bases sitting between them. The CDR3 spans 15 residues. Germline loops: CDR1 LGHDT, CDR2 YNNKEL (reference sequence). The chain's CDR3 is CASSHSGKANYGYTF. Written as DNA, the CDR3 is TGTGCCAGCAGCCATAGCGGGAAGGCGAACTATGGCTACACCTTC.

The rearrangement uses TRBV5-1 and TRBJ1-1, with 7 nucleotides matching TRBD1. The germline V gene has CDR1 SGHRS and CDR2 YFSETQ. Losses at the gene ends were 1 base for V and 5 bases for J; bases not matched to a gene: 5. This CDR3 region has 14 residues. The CDR3 here is CASSLRQGGTEAFF. CDR3 DNA sequence: TGCGCCAGCAGCTTGAGACAGGGAGGTACTGAAGCTTTCTTT.

J is TRBJ1-6 and V is TRBV11-3; D might be TRBD1 (5 bases). Germline V gene sequence: CDR1 SGHNT, CDR2 YENEEA. With 4 bases removed from V and 6 bases from J, the gap between germline ends came to 10 bases. The CDR3 contains 14 residues. The CDR3 coding sequence is TGTGCCAGCAGCTCAGGGTTGGCTAATTCACCCCTCCACTTT. Translated, it gives CASSSGLANSPLHF.

This chain connects TRBV10-3 to TRBJ2-2, with D possibly TRBD2 on 5 matching bases. Trimming took off 4 bases at V and 5 bases at J, with 5 bases between the two ends. CDR1 and CDR2 from the germline V gene are ENHRY and SYGVKD. CDR3 length: 12 residues. The CDR3 loop is CAISGETGELFF. For the CDR3, the DNA is TGTGCCATCAGTGGGGAGACCGGGGAGCTGTTTTTT.